This T cell receptor (beta chain) comes out of a study of CXCR3-negative and CXCR3-positive naive CD8 T cells. All TRB cDNA libraries came from 5' RACE performed with UMI labels. TCRdb reprocessed the 5' RACE reads, with one entry per CDR3 protein and no DNA. The repertoire table contains 38,000 or so distinct CDR3 sequences. With respect to this clonotype: Its antigen is unknown.

Study-level findings and limits: Both naive subsets showed comparably high diversity, and memory CD8+ cells showed much lower diversity.

The CDR3 contains 16 residues. Germline CDR1 is LGHNA and CDR2 is YSLEER. The sample taken for sequencing was memory CD8+ T cells from blood. The chain uses TRBV4-3 and TRBJ2-3; the D call from TCRdb, TRBD2, cannot be confirmed without DNA. The sequence was collected from a human donor in good health. Some clones in this sample may be carry-over from other donors' samples. The CDR3 sequence: CASSPRGSGGADTQYF.